This T cell receptor (beta chain) originates from a study of T-cell memory formation after mild COVID-19. V shed 3 bases and J 2 bases; nucleotides not matched to a gene: 5. The CDR3 runs 15 residues. The germline V gene encodes CDR1 SGHVS and CDR2 FNYEAQ. This clonotype has just a few counts. TCRdb recomputed calls from the 5' RACE reads with MiXCR, one row per CDR3 protein. This table holds roughly 450,000 distinct CDR3 sequences, roughly 18% found once. The specimen sequenced was PBMCs or a T cell subset sorted from them (not recorded which). The chain joins TRBV7-6 to TRBJ2-5; 8 nucleotides agree with TRBD2. This clonotype originated in an adult woman who had mild COVID-19 (a few samples of this study predate the infection). Cell type and time point are not known. The CDR3 sequence is CASSLGRGAQETQYF. The CDR3 nucleotides read TGTGCCAGCAGCTTGGGGCGGGGGGCACAAGAGACCCAGTACTTC.